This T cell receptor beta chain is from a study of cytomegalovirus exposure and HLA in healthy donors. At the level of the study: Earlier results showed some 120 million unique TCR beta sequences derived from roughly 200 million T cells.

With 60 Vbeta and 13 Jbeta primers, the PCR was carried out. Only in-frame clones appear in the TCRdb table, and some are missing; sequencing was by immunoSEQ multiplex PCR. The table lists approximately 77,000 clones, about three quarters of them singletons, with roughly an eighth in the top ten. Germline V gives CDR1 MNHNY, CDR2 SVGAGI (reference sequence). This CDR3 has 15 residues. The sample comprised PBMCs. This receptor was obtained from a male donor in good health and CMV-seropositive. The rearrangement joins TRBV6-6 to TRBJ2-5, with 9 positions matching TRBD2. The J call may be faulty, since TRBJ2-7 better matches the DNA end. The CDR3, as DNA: TGTGCCAGCAGAGAAACTAGCGGGTTCTCCTACGAGCAGTACTTC. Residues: CASRETSGFSYEQYF.